What follows are 15 T cell receptor beta chains derived from one specimen sequenced in a study of blood T cell repertoires in COVID-19. Data came from immunoSEQ multiplex PCR; TCRdb stores just in-frame clones and leaves some out. The sample carries around 100,000 clones, less than 90% recorded once. Sequenced input: peripheral blood. These receptors were taken from a human donor in a cohort sampled during active COVID-19.

This chain links TRBV28 with TRBJ2-7, with TRBD1 matching 7 bases. Germline V gene data show CDR1 as MDHEN and CDR2 as SYDVKM. V lost 5 bases, J lost 3 bases, and 4 bases stayed unmatched. The CDR3 covers 13 residues. CDR3 bases: TGTGCCAGCAGTCGGGACAGAGACTACGAGCAGTACTTC. Its translation: CASSRDRDYEQYF.

There are a few counts of this clone. The rearrangement links TRBV2 to TRBJ2-2, with 7 bases fitting TRBD2. The V gene end was trimmed by 7 bases and the J gene end by 4 bases; junction bases not matched to a gene: 6. CDR3 length equals 14 residues. Germline V CDR1 and CDR2: SNHLY, FYNNEI. In nucleotides, the CDR3 is TGTGCCAGCAATTTGGGGAGGGCCACCGGGGAGCTGTTTTTT. Amino acid sequence: CASNLGRATGELFF.

The chain recombines TRBV5-4 with TRBJ2-1, with D tentatively TRBD2 (6 bases). Germline V gene lookup returns CDR1 SGHNT and CDR2 YYREEE (reference sequence). V was cut by 0 bases and J by 6 bases, with 10 bases left in between. The CDR3 runs 14 residues. The CDR3 is CASSLGREVNEQFF. As DNA, the CDR3 is TGTGCCAGCAGCTTGGGGAGGGAGGTCAATGAGCAGTTCTTC.

V usage is TRBV2 and J usage is TRBJ2-1, with TRBD2 matching over 14 bases. Germline V gives CDR1 SNHLY, CDR2 FYNNEI. This CDR3 has 15 amino acids. Unmatched junction bases numbered 4, after V lost 3 bases and J lost 9 bases. CDR3 bases: TGTGCCAGCAGTGATGGACTAGCGGGAGGAAGTGAGCAGTTCTTC. This translates into CASSDGLAGGSEQFF.

The V gene is TRBV5-1, the J gene TRBJ2-1; TRBD1 matches 9 bases. Germline trimming cut 4 bases from V and 5 bases from J; bases unmatched to any gene: 10. Germline loops: CDR1 SGHRS, CDR2 YFSETQ. CDR3 length: 16 residues. As DNA, the CDR3 is TGCGCCAGCAGCATTTTAGGGACAGGGAGGAACAATGAGCAGTTCTTC. Translated: CASSILGTGRNNEQFF.

The sample holds a few counts of this clone. The chain is built from TRBV19 and TRBJ1-6, with 8 bases matching TRBD1. Germline CDR1 and CDR2: LNHDA and SQIVND (reference sequence). V lost 3 bases and J lost 16; bases outside the gene matches: 11. The CDR3 is 14 amino acids. The CDR3 DNA follows: TGTGCCAGTAGTATTACAGGACAGGGACGAAATCTCCACTTT. Amino acids: CASSITGQGRNLHF.

This chain uses TRBV19 with TRBJ2-5, with 11 bases aligning to TRBD2. Germline CDR1 is LNHDA and CDR2 is SQIVND (reference sequence). This CDR3 contains 16 residues. V gave up 3 bases and J gave up 4 bases; unmatched junction bases: 7. The CDR3 bases are TGTGCCAGTAGTATCACTAGCGGGAGAAGAGGAGAGACCCAGTACTTC. Translating gives CASSITSGRRGETQYF.

The chain carries TRBV5-4 and TRBJ2-7; TRBD1 matches at 9 bases. The J segment lost 0 bases and the V segment lost 6 bases, leaving 4 bases of the junction unmatched. The germline V gene has CDR1 SGHNT and CDR2 YYREEE (reference sequence). The CDR3 loop spans 14 amino acids. The CDR3 reads CASNRDRDSYEQYF. The CDR3, as DNA: TGTGCCAGCAACCGGGACAGGGACTCCTACGAGCAGTACTTC.

The chain has TRBV10-3 and TRBJ1-2; D gene unclear. Germline CDR1 reads ENHRY; CDR2 reads SYGVKD. CDR3 length: 12 amino acids. Deletions cut 7 bases from V and 1 base from J, with 7 bases between. CDR3 sequence reads: CAINGGNYGYTF. CDR3 sequence (DNA): TGTGCCATCAACGGAGGTAACTATGGCTACACCTTC.

V usage is TRBV19 and J usage is TRBJ2-1; TRBD2 matches at 15 bases. This CDR3 spans 17 amino acids. In germline, CDR1 is LNHDA, CDR2 SQIVND (reference sequence). V shed 9 bases, J shed 9 bases, and the junction held 15 bases outside the gene matches. The CDR3 DNA reads TGTGCCAGCTCCCGAACTCGGACTAGCGGGGGGGCCCTTGAGCAGTTCTTC. Translated, it gives CASSRTRTSGGALEQFF.

The chain links TRBV5-4 to TRBJ2-3; 8 positions match TRBD1. V lost 3 bases to trimming and J lost 4 bases; unmatched junction nucleotides: 16. The CDR3 covers 18 residues. Germline loops: CDR1 SGHNT, CDR2 YYREEE (reference sequence). The CDR3: CASSSPAPRTGNADTQYF. CDR3 in DNA: TGTGCCAGCAGCTCGCCCGCCCCCCGGACAGGGAACGCAGATACGCAGTATTTT.

The rearrangement joins TRBV7-6 to TRBJ2-1, with TRBD2 identical over 9 bases. Per germline, CDR1 SGHVS and CDR2 FNYEAQ. This CDR3 has 17 residues. After removal of 1 base from V and 0 bases from J, the junction contained 4 bases not matched to a gene. The CDR3 is CASSLGLAEASYNEQFF. DNA for the CDR3: TGTGCCAGCAGCTTAGGACTAGCGGAGGCCTCCTACAATGAGCAGTTCTTC.

V usage is TRBV28 and J usage is TRBJ1-4; perhaps TRBD1 as D (5 bases). Germline V gene data show CDR1 as MDHEN and CDR2 as SYDVKM. Trimming took 5 bases from V and 5 from J, leaving 15 bases between them. This CDR3 spans 15 amino acids. The CDR3 bases are TGTGCCAGCAGTAGGGACGGTGGACTAAATGAAAAACTGTTTTTT. Translating it yields CASSRDGGLNEKLFF.

The CDR3 DNA follows: TGTGCCAGCAGCCGCTCACTCGGGACAGGGGGGTTGGATGAGCAGTTCTTC. Its translation: CASSRSLGTGGLDEQFF. This chain links TRBV14 with TRBJ2-1; 11 nucleotides line up with TRBD1. Germline V gene sequence: CDR1 SGHDN, CDR2 FVKESK. V lost 4 bases and J lost 8; bases outside the gene matches: 13. The CDR3 spans 17 residues.

Written as DNA, the CDR3 is TGCAGCGCCACCAAGGGACAGGGCAATCAGCCCCAGCATTTT. Protein product: CSATKGQGNQPQHF. The chain has TRBV29-1 and TRBJ1-5; 8 bases are shared with TRBD1. The germline CDR1 and CDR2 sequences are SQVTM and ANQGSEA. V gave up 7 bases and J gave up 2 bases; unmatched junction bases: 7. The CDR3 is made up of 14 amino acids.